Shown below are 27 T cell receptor beta chains from a single sample sequenced in a study of shared clonotypes between healthy human individuals. Sequencing used immunoSEQ multiplex PCR; TCRdb keeps in-frame clones, though not all of them. In the table there are roughly 1,600,000 clones, about 98.5% of which are singletons. The sequenced sample was naive CD4+ T cells sorted from blood. Subset described: CD45RA+ positively selected. Every receptor here comes from a man aged 25 to 45 in good health.

This chain uses TRBV5-1 with TRBJ1-3; D remains ambiguous. V lost 3 bases and J lost 6, with 19 bases in between. CDR3 size: 16 residues. Germline V gives CDR1 SGHRS, CDR2 YFSETQ. CDR3 DNA sequence: TGCGCCAGCAGCTCACCGGGTCGGCAGCACCCAAACACCATATATTTT. It specifies CASSSPGRQHPNTIYF. The complete variable domain, with remaining parts taken from reference TRBV5-1 and TRBJ1-3, reads KAGVTQTPRYLIKTRGQQVTLSCSPISGHRSVSWYQQTPGQGLQFLFEYFSETQRNKGNFPGRFSGRQFSNSRSEMNVSTLELGDSALYLCASSSPGRQHPNTIYFGEGSWLTVV.

This chain links TRBV7-9 with TRBJ2-2; D uncertain. CDR3 size: 14 residues. V was pared by 5 bases and J by 3 bases, with 10 bases between. Germline V gene lookup returns CDR1 SEHNR and CDR2 FQNEAQ (reference sequence). This CDR3 is CASSTNTYTGELFF. The DNA for the CDR3 is TGTGCCAGCAGCACAAACACGTACACCGGGGAGCTGTTTTTT.

The chain combines TRBV2 with TRBJ1-1, with D unresolved. The CDR3 has 13 amino acids. Germline V lookup: CDR1 SNHLY, CDR2 FYNNEI. V lost 6 bases and J 1 base, leaving 9 bases between the germline ends. As DNA, the CDR3 is TGTGCCAGCAGGAGTCGGGGGAACACTGAAGCTTTCTTT. Its protein is CASRSRGNTEAFF.

This CDR3 reads CASSVRQGQNTGELFF. The CDR3 nucleotides are TGTGCCAGCAGTGTGCGACAGGGCCAGAACACCGGGGAGCTGTTTTTT. The chain joins TRBV27 to TRBJ2-2; 7 bases line up with TRBD1. J gave up 1 base and V 5 bases, and 7 bases lay outside the gene matches. CDR3 length: 16 residues. In germline, CDR1 is MNHEY, CDR2 SMNVEV (reference sequence).

On this clone: The sample has other DNA sequences that encode this CDR3 too. V and J are TRBV7-9 and TRBJ2-1; 14 nucleotides match TRBD2. The J segment lost 3 bases and the V segment lost 3 bases, leaving 1 base of the junction unmatched. The CDR3 sequence is 16 residues long. Germline assignment: CDR1 SEHNR and CDR2 FQNEAQ (reference sequence). The CDR3 loop is CASSFGTSGSYNEQFF. The CDR3 DNA follows: TGTGCCAGCAGCTTTGGGACTAGCGGGAGCTACAATGAGCAGTTCTTC.

DNA for the CDR3: TGTGCTAGTGGCCGCGGGGAGGACACTGAAGCTTTCTTT. This sequence encodes CASGRGEDTEAFF. The chain uses TRBV12-5 and TRBJ1-1, with D unclear. The length of the CDR3 is 13 residues. The germline V gene has CDR1 LGHNT and CDR2 FRNRAP. The ends were cut back, 6 bases at V and 3 bases at J, with 11 bases in the middle.

In this sample, this clone turned up once. This sequence joins TRBV9 and TRBJ2-3; maybe TRBD2 (6 bases). The CDR3 has 15 residues. The germline V gene encodes CDR1 SGDLS and CDR2 YYNGEE. V lost 2 bases, J lost 2 bases, and 12 bases lay in between. The CDR3 protein is CASSVRETDTDTQYF. The DNA of the CDR3 is TGTGCCAGCAGCGTCCGGGAGACGGACACAGATACGCAGTATTTT.

A remark on this clone: Different DNA sequences within this sample yield the same CDR3. This sequence joins TRBV6-1 and TRBJ2-7; tentatively, D is TRBD2 (6 bases). CDR3 length: 14 amino acids. V lost 2 bases and J lost 2, with 10 bases in between. Germline V gives CDR1 MNHNS, CDR2 SASEGT. CDR3 protein: CASSELGLPYEQYF. DNA for the CDR3: TGTGCCAGCAGTGAACTCGGACTACCCTACGAGCAGTACTTC.

On this clone: Other DNA sequences in the sample encode the same CDR3. The V gene is TRBV19, the J gene TRBJ2-1; 7 nucleotides match TRBD2. V gave up 6 bases and J gave up 2 bases; unmatched junction bases: 4. Germline CDR1 is LNHDA and CDR2 is SQIVND (reference sequence). There are 14 residues in the CDR3. The CDR3 region is CASSLLAAYNEQFF. DNA of the CDR3: TGTGCCAGTAGCCTTCTAGCGGCCTACAATGAGCAGTTCTTC.

The rearrangement uses TRBV5-5 and TRBJ2-7; the D gene could be TRBD1 or TRBD2 (5 bases each). V was cut by 2 bases and J by 5 bases, with 14 bases left in between. Germline CDR1 SGHKS, CDR2 YYEKEE (reference sequence). The CDR3 runs to 14 residues. CDR3 sequence reads: CASSFGTTRDEQYF. Written as DNA, the CDR3 is TGTGCCAGCAGCTTCGGGACCACTCGGGACGAGCAGTACTTC.

V and J are TRBV6-5 and TRBJ1-2; tentatively, D is TRBD1 (5 bases). With 5 bases removed from V and 2 bases from J, the gap between germline ends came to 9 bases. The CDR3 contains 13 residues. CDR1 and CDR2 (germline): MNHEY, SVGAGI. The CDR3 reads CASSEQANYGYTF. As DNA, the CDR3 is TGTGCCAGCAGTGAACAGGCGAACTATGGCTACACCTTC.

This chain uses TRBV15 with TRBJ1-5; 8 bases agree with TRBD1. Germline-derived CDR1 and CDR2 are LNHNV and YYDKDF (reference sequence). This CDR3 comprises 16 residues. V lost 5 bases, J lost 5 bases, and 11 bases stayed unmatched. CDR3 residues: CATSPHTGGPYQPQHF. CDR3 nucleotides: TGTGCCACCAGCCCCCACACAGGGGGGCCCTATCAGCCCCAGCATTTT.

The V call is TRBV10-2, the J call TRBJ1-3; 7 bases agree with TRBD1. Looked up from germline, CDR1 is WSHSY and CDR2 is SAAADI. Trimming cost V 6 bases and J 4 bases; bases outside gene matches: 12. This CDR3 spans 16 amino acids. For the CDR3, the DNA is TGCGCCAGCAGGGCGATGGAGGGGGCGGGAGGAAACACCATATATTTT. It encodes CASRAMEGAGGNTIYF.

This sequence joins TRBV11-3 and TRBJ2-3, with TRBD1 identical over 9 bases. Germline CDR1 SGHNT, CDR2 YENEEA. The CDR3 runs to 15 residues. V was clipped by 5 bases and J by 4 bases; unmatched bases: 7. CDR3 sequence reads: CASSAGTGSADTQYF. The CDR3 DNA follows: TGTGCCAGCAGCGCTGGGACAGGGAGTGCAGATACGCAGTATTTT.

CDR3 loop: CASSLGFGGYNEQFF. CDR3 in DNA: TGCGCCAGCAGCTTGGGATTTGGGGGTTACAATGAGCAGTTCTTC. The genes are TRBV5-1 and TRBJ2-1; D might be TRBD1 or TRBD2, each matching 5 bases. The CDR3 extends over 15 amino acids. Trimming pared 0 bases from V and 4 bases from J, leaving 11 bases between. The germline V gene has CDR1 SGHRS and CDR2 YFSETQ.

J is TRBJ2-1 and V is TRBV14; the D gene could be TRBD1 or TRBD2 (5 bases each). V dropped 5 bases and J dropped 6 bases, with 11 bases sitting between them. Germline V gene lookup returns CDR1 SGHDN and CDR2 FVKESK. CDR3 size: 13 residues. The CDR3 here is CASSSTGGNEQFF. The CDR3 nucleotides are TGTGCCAGCAGCTCGACTGGGGGCAATGAGCAGTTCTTC.

The chain carries TRBV6-1 and TRBJ1-1; 10 bases agree with TRBD1. The CDR3 has 15 amino acids. The V gene's germline CDR1 is MNHNS and CDR2 SASEGT. The V and J ends lost 4 bases and 3 bases, in that order; junction bases with no gene match: 5. CDR3 sequence reads: CASSALGTGDTEAFF. CDR3 DNA sequence: TGTGCCAGCAGTGCCCTGGGGACAGGGGACACTGAAGCTTTCTTT.

The chain recombines TRBV29-1 with TRBJ2-1; possibly TRBD1 for D (6 bases). Germline values: CDR1 SQVTM, CDR2 ANQGSEA. The CDR3 is 18 residues long. Deletions cut 3 bases from V and 0 bases from J, with 21 bases between. This CDR3 is CSVETESGTYASYNEQFF. CDR3 nucleotides: TGCAGCGTTGAGACGGAGTCCGGGACATATGCCTCCTACAATGAGCAGTTCTTC.

V is TRBV5-1 and J is TRBJ2-6; 11 nucleotides align to TRBD1. The germline CDR1 and CDR2 sequences are SGHRS and YFSETQ. CDR3 length equals 19 residues. The V and J ends lost 3 bases and 0 bases, in that order; junction bases with no gene match: 8. The CDR3 loop is CASSSHAGTGGSGANVLTF. The CDR3 DNA is TGCGCCAGCAGCTCCCACGCCGGGACAGGGGGCTCTGGGGCCAACGTCCTGACTTTC.

The chain joins TRBV5-1 to TRBJ2-7, with D possibly matching TRBD2 (6 bases). The ends were cut back, 4 bases at V and 4 bases at J, with 15 bases in the middle. There are 14 residues in the CDR3. Germline CDR1 and CDR2: SGHRS and YFSETQ. This CDR3 reads CASSVSTSRYEQYF. The CDR3, as DNA: TGCGCCAGCAGCGTCTCCACTAGCCGGTACGAGCAGTACTTC.

The sample holds one count of this clone. The J gene is TRBJ2-2, the V gene TRBV15; D remains ambiguous. The length of the CDR3 is 14 residues. From germline, CDR1 is LNHNV and CDR2 YYDKDF (reference sequence). The V gene lost 2 bases and the J gene lost 9 bases, with 13 bases spanning the gap. CDR3 protein: CATSRQTVPRELFF. The DNA for the CDR3 is TGTGCCACCAGCAGACAGACGGTCCCCCGGGAGCTGTTTTTT.

The chain combines TRBV5-4 with TRBJ2-1; 8 bases agree with TRBD2. J was trimmed by 9 bases and V by 0 bases; bases with no gene match: 8. This CDR3 has 15 amino acids. From germline, CDR1 is SGHNT and CDR2 YYREEE (reference sequence). In DNA, the CDR3 is TGTGCCAGCAGCTTGGAGGTAGCGGGACTTACTGAGCAGTTCTTC. The encoded protein is CASSLEVAGLTEQFF.

The chain employs TRBV5-1 and TRBJ2-1; 7 nucleotides line up with TRBD2. The length of the CDR3 is 17 residues. Germline V lookup: CDR1 SGHRS, CDR2 YFSETQ. With 4 bases clipped from V and 0 bases from J, the junction kept 10 bases outside the gene matches. CDR3 residues: CASSDHPGGSSYNEQFF. The CDR3 DNA is TGCGCCAGCAGCGACCACCCTGGCGGGAGCTCCTACAATGAGCAGTTCTTC.

As for this clone: Other DNA sequences in this sample translate to the same CDR3. The J gene is TRBJ2-3, the V gene TRBV18; D is perhaps TRBD2 (5 bases). V dropped 3 bases and J dropped 0 bases, with 10 bases sitting between them. CDR1 is KGHSH, CDR2 LQKENI, per germline. CDR3 length equals 15 residues. CDR3 DNA sequence: TGTGCCAGCTCACCCCGGCGAGGGAGCACAGATACGCAGTATTTT. Translation: CASSPRRGSTDTQYF.

This chain joins TRBV15 and TRBJ1-5; D unclear. This CDR3 contains 16 residues. V gave up 0 bases and J gave up 1 base, with 10 bases separating them. Per the germline V gene, CDR1 is LNHNV and CDR2 is YYDKDF (reference sequence). CDR3 sequence reads: CATSRDRPKSNQPQHF. CDR3 sequence (DNA): TGTGCCACCAGCAGAGATAGACCGAAAAGCAATCAGCCCCAGCATTTT.

The gene calls are TRBV5-1 and TRBJ2-7; a possible D gene is TRBD1 (6 bases). V lost 4 bases and J lost 3, with 17 bases in between. The CDR3 has 15 amino acids. Germline V gene data show CDR1 as SGHRS and CDR2 as YFSETQ. CDR3 sequence: CASSVAGTPVYEQYF. In nucleotides, the CDR3 is TGCGCCAGCAGCGTCGCCGGGACACCTGTCTACGAGCAGTACTTC.

V and J are TRBV6-5 and TRBJ2-7; 8 nucleotides match TRBD2. Germline V gives CDR1 MNHEY, CDR2 SVGAGI. The CDR3 has 15 residues. Trimming took 1 base from V and 2 from J; bases not matched to a gene: 4. The CDR3 nucleotides are TGTGCCAGCAGTTACTTCCTAGCGGGCCCCTACGAGCAGTACTTC. Protein sequence: CASSYFLAGPYEQYF.